This T cell receptor beta chain originates from a study of CD8 T cells in ankylosing spondylitis. Study-level findings and limits: Clones linked to disease were reported to show significant enrichment in matched ankylosing spondylitis synovial fluid. Apparently characteristic of ankylosing spondylitis blood was a TCR beta motif (fewer than ten highly homologous variants). Researchers report that disease-linked clones proved CD8+ and relatively rare in peripheral blood.

Comments on this clonotype: Its matching antigen is unknown.

In making TCR beta libraries, quantitative 5'-RACE with molecular barcodes was used. One entry per CDR3 protein, called by TCRdb with MiXCR from the 5' RACE reads. Of 200,000 to 300,000 distinct CDR3 sequences in the sample, around a tenth are singletons; the top ten hold less than 7%. The CDR3 loop spans 14 amino acids. Germline CDR1 SQVTM, CDR2 ANQGSEA. V lost 1 base to trimming and J lost 6 bases; unmatched junction nucleotides: 4. The chain is built from TRBV29-1 and TRBJ2-1, with TRBD2 matching 9 bases. The sample comprised blood, either unsorted or a sorted T cell fraction (not recorded which). The TCR originated in a male donor with ankylosing spondylitis or in good health (not recorded which). The CDR3 sequence is CSVEGSGSLNEQFF. DNA for the CDR3: TGCAGCGTTGAAGGTAGCGGGAGTCTCAATGAGCAGTTCTTC.